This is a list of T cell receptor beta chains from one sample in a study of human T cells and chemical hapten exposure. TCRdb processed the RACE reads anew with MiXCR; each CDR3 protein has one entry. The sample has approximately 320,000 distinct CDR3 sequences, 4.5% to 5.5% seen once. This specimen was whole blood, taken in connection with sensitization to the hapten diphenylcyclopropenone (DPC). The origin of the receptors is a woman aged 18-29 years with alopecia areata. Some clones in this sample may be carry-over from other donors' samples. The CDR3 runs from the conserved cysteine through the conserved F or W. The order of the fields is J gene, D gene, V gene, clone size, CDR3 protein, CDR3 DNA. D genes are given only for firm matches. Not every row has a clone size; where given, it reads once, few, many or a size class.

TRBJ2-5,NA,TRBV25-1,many,CASSPWGVETQYF,TGTGCCAGCTCCCCGTGGGGGGTAGAGACCCAGTACTTC
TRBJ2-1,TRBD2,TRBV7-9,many,CASSSQLAGGFNNEQFF,TGTGCCAGCAGCTCGCAACTAGCGGGGGGCTTTAACAATGAGCAGTTCTTC
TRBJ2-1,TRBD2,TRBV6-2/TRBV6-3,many,CASSSRTSGYNEQFF,TGTGCCAGCAGTTCTCGGACTAGCGGATACAATGAGCAGTTCTTC
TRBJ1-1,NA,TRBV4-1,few,CASSHHSVSQGIEAFF,TGCGCCAGCAGCCACCACTCGGTCAGCCAGGGGATTGAAGCTTTCTTT
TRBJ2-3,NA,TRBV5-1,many,CASRRALTDTQYF,TGCGCCAGCAGGCGGGCGCTCACAGATACGCAGTATTTT
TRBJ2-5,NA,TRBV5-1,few,CASSPGGSLIQETQYF,TGCGCCAGCAGCCCTGGAGGGAGTTTAATCCAAGAGACCCAGTACTTC
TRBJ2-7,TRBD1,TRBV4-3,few,CASSQVDRDEQYF,TGCGCCAGCAGCCAAGTGGACAGGGACGAGCAGTACTTC
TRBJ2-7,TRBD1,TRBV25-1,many,CASSDGTDYEQYF,TGTGCCAGCAGTGACGGGACAGACTACGAGCAGTACTTC
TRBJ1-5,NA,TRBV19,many,CASSIWWDSNQPQHF,TGTGCCAGTAGTATATGGTGGGATAGCAATCAGCCCCAGCATTTT
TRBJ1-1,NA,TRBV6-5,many,CASSFGQGTEAFF,TGTGCCAGCAGTTTCGGGCAGGGAACTGAAGCTTTCTTT
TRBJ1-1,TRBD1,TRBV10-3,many,CAISGGTGGPNTEAFF,TGTGCCATCAGTGGGGGGACAGGGGGACCGAACACTGAAGCTTTCTTT
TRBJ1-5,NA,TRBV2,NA,CASIVIVRGWVAGNQPQHF,TGTGCCAGCATCGTCATAGTGCGAGGTTGGGTCGCGGGCAATCAGCCCCAGCATTTT
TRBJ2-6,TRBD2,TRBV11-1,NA,CASSLRGAISGANVLTF,TGTGCCAGCAGCTTGCGGGGGGCAATCTCTGGGGCCAACGTCCTGACTTTC
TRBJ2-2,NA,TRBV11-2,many,CASSLTVWQRANTGELFF,TGTGCCAGCAGCTTAACGGTTTGGCAGCGGGCGAACACCGGGGAGCTGTTTTTT
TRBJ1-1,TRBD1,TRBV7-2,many,CASSQDRAPEAFF,TGTGCCAGCAGCCAAGACAGGGCCCCTGAAGCTTTCTTT
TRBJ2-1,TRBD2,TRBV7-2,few,CASSSLAGGEQFF,TGTGCCAGCAGCTCACTAGCGGGGGGTGAGCAGTTCTTC
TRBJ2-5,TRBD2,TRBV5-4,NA,CASSSPLAGGRETQYF,TGTGCCAGCAGCTCTCCCCTAGCGGGGGGACGGGAGACCCAGTACTTC
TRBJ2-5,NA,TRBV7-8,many,CASSHPQETQYF,TGTGCCAGCAGCCATCCCCAAGAGACCCAGTACTTC
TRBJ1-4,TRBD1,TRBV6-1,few,CASKIARGVNEKLFF,TGTGCCAGCAAAATTGCCAGGGGGGTTAATGAAAAACTGTTTTTT
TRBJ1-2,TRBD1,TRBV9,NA,CASSGGTGVIDYGYTF,TGTGCCAGCAGCGGCGGGACAGGGGTGATCGACTATGGCTACACCTTC
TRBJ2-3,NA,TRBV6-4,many,CASSDDRRGTQYF,TGTGCCAGCAGCGATGACAGGCGGGGTACGCAGTATTTT
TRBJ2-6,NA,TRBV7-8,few,CASSSGVGANVLTF,TGTGCCAGCAGCTCAGGGGTAGGGGCCAACGTCCTGACTTTC
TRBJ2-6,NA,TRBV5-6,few,CASSVILDRALTVTGANVLTF,TGTGCCAGCAGCGTAATTTTAGACCGTGCCTTAACCGTAACCGGGGCCAACGTCCTGACTTTC
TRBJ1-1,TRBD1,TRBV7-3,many,CASRNRGRYTEAFF,TGTGCCAGCAGGAACAGGGGCCGGTACACTGAAGCTTTCTTT
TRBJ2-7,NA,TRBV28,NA,CASIRGGSYEQYF,TGTGCCAGCATAAGGGGTGGATCCTACGAGCAGTACTTC
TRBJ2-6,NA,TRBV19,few,CASSMGLSGANVLTF,TGTGCCAGTAGTATGGGTCTGTCTGGGGCCAACGTCCTGACTTTC
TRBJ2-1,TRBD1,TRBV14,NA,CASSPDRVRAEQFF,TGTGCCAGCAGCCCGGACAGGGTAAGGGCTGAGCAGTTCTTC
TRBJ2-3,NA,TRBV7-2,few,CASSPIADTQYF,TGTGCCAGCAGCCCCATCGCCGATACGCAGTATTTT
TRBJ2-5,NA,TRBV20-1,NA,CSARGREETQYF,TGCAGTGCTAGAGGGCGGGAAGAGACCCAGTACTTC
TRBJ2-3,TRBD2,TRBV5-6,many,CASSLARLAGADTQYF,TGTGCCAGCAGCTTGGCCAGACTAGCGGGAGCAGATACGCAGTATTTT
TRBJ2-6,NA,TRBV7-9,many,CASSFYLSGANVLTF,TGTGCCAGCAGCTTTTACCTCTCTGGGGCCAACGTCCTGACTTTC
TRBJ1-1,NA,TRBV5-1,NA,CASSLGGRPLGSEAFF,TGCGCCAGCAGCTTGGGAGGCCGGCCCTTGGGGAGTGAAGCTTTCTTT
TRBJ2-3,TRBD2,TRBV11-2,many,CASSHLRTSGGADTQYF,TGTGCCAGCAGCCACCTGCGGACTAGCGGGGGGGCAGATACGCAGTATTTT
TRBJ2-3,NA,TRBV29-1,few,CSAGKGIRADTQYF,TGCAGCGCCGGAAAGGGGATACGGGCAGATACGCAGTATTTT
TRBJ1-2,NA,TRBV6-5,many,CASSYSAGRGYGYTF,TGTGCCAGCAGTTACTCGGCGGGTCGGGGATATGGCTACACCTTC
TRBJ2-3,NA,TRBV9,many,CASSVRFTDTQYF,TGTGCCAGCAGCGTCCGATTTACAGATACGCAGTATTTT
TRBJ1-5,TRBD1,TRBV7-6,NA,CASSRDSLRGSNQPQHF,TGTGCCAGCAGCCGGGACAGTTTGAGAGGTAGCAATCAGCCCCAGCATTTT
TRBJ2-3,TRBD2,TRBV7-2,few,CASRIAGEDTQYF,TGTGCCAGTAGGATAGCGGGGGAAGATACGCAGTATTTT
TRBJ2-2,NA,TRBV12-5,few,CASGSTGELFF,TGTGCTAGTGGGTCCACCGGGGAGCTGTTTTTT
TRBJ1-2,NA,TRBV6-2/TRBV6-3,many,CASSYGRTNYGYTF,TGTGCCAGCAGTTACGGACGGACTAACTATGGCTACACCTTC
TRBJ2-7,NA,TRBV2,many,CASRIFDEQYF,TGTGCCAGTCGTATATTTGACGAGCAGTACTTC
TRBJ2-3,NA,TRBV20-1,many,CSASPGITDTQYF,TGCAGTGCTAGTCCGGGAATCACAGATACGCAGTATTTT
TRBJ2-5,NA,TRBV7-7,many,CASSWLSAETQYF,TGTGCTAGCAGCTGGCTTAGCGCGGAGACCCAGTACTTC
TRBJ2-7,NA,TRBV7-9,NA,CATSRGTTYEQYF,TGTGCCACCTCAAGGGGGACCACCTACGAGCAGTACTTC
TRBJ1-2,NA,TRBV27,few,CASSLFPQTDSSYGYTF,TGTGCCAGCAGTTTATTTCCCCAGACCGATTCCTCCTATGGCTACACCTTC
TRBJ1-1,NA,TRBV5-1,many,CASSLETANTEAFF,TGCGCCAGCAGCTTGGAGACAGCGAACACTGAAGCTTTCTTT
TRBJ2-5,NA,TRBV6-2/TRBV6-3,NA,CASSFIITPETQYF,TGTGCCAGCAGTTTCATCATTACCCCAGAGACCCAGTACTTC
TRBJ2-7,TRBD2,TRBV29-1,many,CSVGEGPYEQYF,TGCAGCGTAGGGGAGGGGCCCTACGAGCAGTACTTC
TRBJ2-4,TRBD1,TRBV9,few,CASSPEGAQKNIQYF,TGTGCCAGCAGCCCCGAGGGGGCCCAGAAAAACATTCAGTACTTC
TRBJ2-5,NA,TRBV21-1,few,CASSNGGTQGVQETQYF,TGTGCCAGCAGCAACGGTGGGACCCAGGGGGTCCAAGAGACCCAGTACTTC
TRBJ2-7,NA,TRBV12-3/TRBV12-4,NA,CASSVQLGDEQYF,TGTGCCAGCAGCGTACAGCTGGGGGACGAGCAGTACTTC
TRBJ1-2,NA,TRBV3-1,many,CASSQFVLNYGYTF,TGTGCCAGCAGCCAGTTTGTTTTAAACTATGGCTACACCTTC
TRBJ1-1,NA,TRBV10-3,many,CAISVTGNTEAFF,TGTGCCATCAGTGTCACAGGGAACACTGAAGCTTTCTTT
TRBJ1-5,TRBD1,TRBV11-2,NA,CASSSGGFNQPQHF,TGTGCCAGCAGCTCAGGGGGCTTCAATCAGCCCCAGCATTTT